The TCR beta chain described here comes from a study of T cells in tuberculosis. Background on the study: Samples predate treatment or fall within its first 7 days. Findings and limits, study-wide: Shorter CDR3-alpha in active tuberculosis partly drove smaller distances.

Stated time point: new active TB diagnosis, blood taken before or within 7 days of starting treatment. As concerns this clone: Its antigen is currently unknown.

Trimming removed 10 bases from V and 5 bases from J; junction bases left unmatched: 18. Germline CDR1 reads SNHLY; CDR2 reads FYNNEI. The CDR3 covers 16 residues. Sequencing used immunoSEQ multiplex PCR; TCRdb keeps in-frame clones, though not all of them. This repertoire shows 22,000 or so clones, under 85% found once; its top ten account for 14% to 15%. The sample here was PBMCs, taken at tuberculosis diagnosis. This receptor was identified in an adult with tuberculosis. The genes are TRBV2 and TRBJ2-7, with 9 positions matching TRBD2. CDR3 loop: CATDNLSAGGTNEQYF. In nucleotides, the CDR3 is TGTGCCACCGATAACCTAAGCGCGGGAGGGACCAACGAGCAGTACTTC.